This record covers a single T cell receptor (beta chain). The antigen is unknown. This sample stems from a study of brain T cells in children with intractable seizures. Findings and limits, study-wide: Pre-surgery blood may have been undersampled, hiding some clones.

Time point meaning: blood from clinic visit 5 months post-surgery; TSC patient then seizure free. Surgery cases with the highest brain T cell transcript signatures were chosen for sequencing. Clones were read by immunoSEQ multiplex PCR, and TCRdb kept only the in-frame ones, dropping some. The table records 300,000 to 400,000 clones, about 94% of them present only once. Sequencing used peripheral blood, obtained roughly 5 months after surgery. This TCR came from a boy younger than two with tuberous sclerosis and intractable seizures.

CDR3: CASSVRTGTSGSRGAGAQYF. In DNA form, the CDR3 reads TGTGCCAGCAGCGTCCGCACTGGGACTAGCGGGAGTCGTGGGGCTGGGGCGCAGTATTTT. The chain has TRBV5-5 and TRBJ2-3, with 14 bases lining up with TRBD2. J gave up 10 bases and V 4 bases, and 23 bases lay outside the gene matches. Germline V gives CDR1 SGHKS, CDR2 YYEKEE (reference sequence). CDR3 size: 20 residues.